These T cell receptor beta chains were read from a single sample in a study of human T cells and chemical hapten exposure. TCRdb reprocessed the RACE reads with MiXCR, giving one entry per CDR3 protein. The sample consists of approximately 33,000 distinct CDR3 sequences, 6.5% to 9% of them appearing once. Sequencing was performed on whole blood. These receptors all stem from a human donor in good health. Some clones in this sample may be carry-over from other donors' samples. The CDR3 runs from the conserved cysteine through the conserved F or W. The order of the fields is CDR3 protein, CDR3 DNA, J gene, D gene, clone size, V gene. D genes are given only for firm matches. Clone sizes are given selectively: once, few, many, or a class where the clone is expanded.

CASSEQREIDEQFF	TGTGCCAGCAGTGAGCAGCGGGAGATCGATGAGCAGTTCTTC	TRBJ2-1	TRBD2	few	TRBV2
CASSLVGSQSGYNF	TGTGCCAGCAGCTTGGTTGGCAGCCAGAGCGGCTACAACTTC	TRBJ1-2	-	-	TRBV5-6
CASSSTSMGGVYEQYF	TGTGCCAGCAGTTCTACCTCCATGGGGGGTGTTTACGAGCAGTACTTC	TRBJ2-7	-	many	TRBV6-2/TRBV6-3
CASSQDLRGTEAFF	TGCGCCAGCAGCCAAGATCTCAGGGGCACTGAAGCTTTCTTT	TRBJ1-1	-	many	TRBV4-1
CASTFRENTEAFF	TGTGCCAGCACCTTCAGGGAGAACACTGAAGCTTTCTTT	TRBJ1-1	-	few	TRBV6-1
CASSGTGGNQPQHF	TGTGCCAGCAGTGGTACGGGGGGCAATCAGCCCCAGCATTTT	TRBJ1-5	-	few	TRBV6-1
CASSLVGTEAFF	TGTGCCAGCAGTTTAGTGGGCACTGAAGCTTTCTTT	TRBJ1-1	-	many	TRBV12-3/TRBV12-4
CSVAPDGRANEKLFF	TGCAGCGTAGCCCCGGACGGGCGAGCTAATGAAAAACTGTTTTTT	TRBJ1-4	-	many	TRBV29-1
CASSLGVEYQETQYF	TGTGCCAGCAGCTTAGGGGTCGAATACCAGGAGACCCAGTACTTC	TRBJ2-5	-	many	TRBV7-9
CASSQPGVERSDTQYF	TGTGCCAGCAGCCAGCCCGGGGTTGAAAGGTCAGATACGCAGTATTTT	TRBJ2-3	-	many	TRBV5-4
CASSPSGDTGELFF	TGTGCCAGCAGTCCCTCGGGGGACACCGGGGAGCTGTTTTTT	TRBJ2-2	-	-	TRBV6-4
CSASGLATTDTQYF	TGCAGTGCTTCGGGACTAGCGACCACAGATACGCAGTATTTT	TRBJ2-3	TRBD2	many	TRBV20-1
CASSPQGQRNTEAFF	TGTGCCAGCAGCCCCCAGGGACAGCGGAACACTGAAGCTTTCTTT	TRBJ1-1	TRBD1	-	TRBV4-2
CSARDPRSSFFNQPQHF	TGCAGTGCTAGAGATCCGAGGAGCTCTTTTTTCAATCAGCCCCAGCATTTT	TRBJ1-5	-	-	TRBV20-1
CASSLRGLTGTDTQYF	TGCGCCAGCAGCTTGCGGGGATTGACAGGCACAGATACGCAGTATTTT	TRBJ2-3	-	many	TRBV5-1
CASSSLAGGYSYEQYF	TGTGCCAGCAGTTCCTTAGCGGGGGGGTACTCCTACGAGCAGTACTTC	TRBJ2-7	TRBD2	medium-sized	TRBV27
CASSPAGLAGGGELFF	TGTGCCAGCAGCCCCGCGGGACTAGCGGGGGGCGGGGAGCTGTTTTTT	TRBJ2-2	TRBD2	few	TRBV7-7
CSAPGTSGVLGTGELFF	TGCAGTGCTCCTGGGACTAGCGGGGTCCTTGGTACCGGGGAGCTGTTTTTT	TRBJ2-2	TRBD2	few	TRBV20-1
CASRVGPIYSPLHF	TGTGCCAGCAGGGTGGGGCCGATCTATTCACCCCTCCACTTT	TRBJ1-6	-	-	TRBV6-1
CSARVVAKNTEAFF	TGCAGTGCTAGAGTGGTGGCGAAGAACACTGAAGCTTTCTTT	TRBJ1-1	-	few	TRBV20-1
CSAKYQPQHF	TGCAGTGCTAAATATCAGCCCCAGCATTTT	TRBJ1-5	-	many	TRBV20-1
CASSPFGTLNEKLFF	TGTGCCAGCAGTCCCTTCGGGACCCTCAACGAAAAACTGTTTTTT	TRBJ1-4	-	many	TRBV7-2
CSATSGVDYGYTF	TGCAGTGCTACGAGTGGGGTGGACTATGGCTACACCTTC	TRBJ1-2	-	-	TRBV20-1
CASSLQRQGYEQYF	TGTGCCAGCAGCTTGCAACGACAGGGATACGAGCAGTACTTC	TRBJ2-7	TRBD1	many	TRBV7-8
CASKSLAGGHNEQFF	TGTGCCAGCAAGTCTCTAGCGGGGGGCCACAATGAGCAGTTCTTC	TRBJ2-1	TRBD2	-	TRBV12-3/TRBV12-4
CASSLLGDRDEAFF	TGCGCCAGCAGCTTGCTGGGGGATCGTGATGAAGCTTTCTTT	TRBJ1-1	-	-	TRBV5-1
CASSLAQGYEQYF	TGTGCCAGCAGCTTAGCGCAGGGGTACGAGCAGTACTTC	TRBJ2-7	-	few	TRBV7-2
CASSRGGRNYGYTF	TGTGCCAGCAGTCGTGGGGGGCGCAACTATGGCTACACCTTC	TRBJ1-2	-	few	TRBV7-2
CASSLFPGAGYTF	TGTGCCAGCAGCTTATTTCCCGGGGCTGGCTACACCTTC	TRBJ1-2	-	-	TRBV7-2
CASSPSGVNEQFF	TGTGCCAGCAGCCCCTCCGGGGTCAATGAGCAGTTCTTC	TRBJ2-1	-	few	TRBV7-2
CAISERQETQYF	TGTGCCATCAGTGAACGCCAAGAGACCCAGTACTTC	TRBJ2-5	-	many	TRBV10-3
CASSFTGPNTGELFF	TGTGCCAGCAGCTTTACTGGCCCGAACACCGGGGAGCTGTTTTTT	TRBJ2-2	-	-	TRBV5-6
CAWSERRQSTWRNIQYF	TGTGCCTGGAGTGAACGCCGACAGTCCACCTGGAGGAACATTCAGTACTTC	TRBJ2-4	-	-	TRBV30
CARGREQYF	TGCGCAAGAGGAAGGGAGCAGTACTTC	TRBJ2-7	-	-	TRBV5-1
CAWSQGALKTQYF	TGTGCCTGGAGTCAGGGGGCGCTAAAGACCCAGTACTTC	TRBJ2-5	TRBD1	few	TRBV30
CASSKGLASGQETQYF	TGTGCCAGCAGCAAAGGACTAGCGAGCGGTCAAGAGACCCAGTACTTC	TRBJ2-5	-	-	TRBV21-1
CASSSPGGGTDTQYF	TGTGCCAGCAGTTCCCCCGGGGGCGGCACAGATACGCAGTATTTT	TRBJ2-3	-	few	TRBV28
CSVLAGYEQYF	TGCAGCGTACTAGCGGGGTACGAGCAGTACTTC	TRBJ2-7	TRBD2	many	TRBV29-1
CASSYSQMNTEAFF	TGTGCCAGCAGTTACAGCCAAATGAACACTGAAGCTTTCTTT	TRBJ1-1	-	medium-sized	TRBV6-5
CSAHPLPGQGVADTQYF	TGCAGTGCCCATCCCCTCCCGGGACAGGGGGTCGCAGATACGCAGTATTTT	TRBJ2-3	TRBD1	few	TRBV20-1
CASSVTSSSEQFF	TGTGCCAGCAGTGTAACTAGCAGTAGCGAGCAGTTCTTC	TRBJ2-1	-	many	TRBV2